The clone carrying this T cell receptor beta chain has more than one count but fewer than ten. This sample was taken from a study of beta chain features in type 1 diabetes. Germline lookup yields CDR1 MDHEN and CDR2 SYDVKM. The CDR3 contains 15 residues. Germline trimming cut 6 bases from V and 0 bases from J; bases unmatched to any gene: 4. Reverse transcription of all isolated RNA meant that expressed TCRB transcripts were sequenced. Sequencing was performed with immunoSEQ multiplex PCR; in TCRdb, only in-frame clones are kept and a portion is missing. This table holds roughly 140,000 clones, about 8.1% found once.

This receptor was obtained from a young man in good health. This sequence joins TRBV28 and TRBJ1-2, with 10 bases that match TRBD1. Sequences were obtained from central memory CD4+ T cells from blood. CDR3 coding DNA: TGTGCCAGCAGGCCGGGACAGGGGACTAACTATGGCTACACCTTC. Its translation is CASRPGQGTNYGYTF.